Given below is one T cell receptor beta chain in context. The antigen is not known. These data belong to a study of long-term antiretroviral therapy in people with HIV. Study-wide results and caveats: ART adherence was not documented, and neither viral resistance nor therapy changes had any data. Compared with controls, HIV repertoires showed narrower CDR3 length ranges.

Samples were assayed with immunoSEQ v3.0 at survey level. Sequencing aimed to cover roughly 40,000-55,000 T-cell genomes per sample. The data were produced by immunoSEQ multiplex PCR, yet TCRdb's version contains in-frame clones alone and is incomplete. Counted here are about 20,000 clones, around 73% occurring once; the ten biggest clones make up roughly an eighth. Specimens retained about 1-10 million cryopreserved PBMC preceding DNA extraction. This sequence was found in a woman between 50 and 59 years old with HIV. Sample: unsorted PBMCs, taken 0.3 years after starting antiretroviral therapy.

The CDR3 region has the DNA TGTGCCAGCAGCCGCGGGGTCGGCACGACAGGCGGGGAGCTGTTTTTT. This sequence encodes CASSRGVGTTGGELFF. The genes are TRBV5-5 and TRBJ2-2; D tentatively fits TRBD1 or TRBD2 (6 bases each). Germline V gene lookup returns CDR1 SGHKS and CDR2 YYEKEE (reference sequence). Trimming pared 4 bases from V and 7 bases from J, leaving 20 bases between. CDR3 length equals 16 residues.